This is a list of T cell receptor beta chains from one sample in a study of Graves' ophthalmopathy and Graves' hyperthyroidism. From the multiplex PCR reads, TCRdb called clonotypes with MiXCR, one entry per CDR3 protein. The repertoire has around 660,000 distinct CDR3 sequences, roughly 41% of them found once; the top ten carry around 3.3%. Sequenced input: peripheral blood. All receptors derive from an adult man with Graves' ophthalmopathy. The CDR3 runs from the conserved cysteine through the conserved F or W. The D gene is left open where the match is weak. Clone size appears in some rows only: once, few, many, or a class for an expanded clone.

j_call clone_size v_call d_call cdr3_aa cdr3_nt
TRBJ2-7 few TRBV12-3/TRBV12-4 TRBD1 CASSLRTGGSYEQYF TGTGCCAGCAGTTTAAGGACAGGGGGCTCATACGAGCAGTACTTC
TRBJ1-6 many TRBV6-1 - CASSYFGRFNSPLHF TGTGCCAGCAGTTACTTCGGACGGTTTAATTCACCCCTCCACTTT
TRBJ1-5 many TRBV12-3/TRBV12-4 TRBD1 CASSQTGEKQPQHF TGTGCCAGCAGTCAAACAGGGGAGAAGCAGCCCCAGCATTTT
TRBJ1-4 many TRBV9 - CASSVGLPGRNEKLFF TGTGCCAGCAGCGTTGGACTCCCTGGGAGGAATGAAAAACTGTTTTTT
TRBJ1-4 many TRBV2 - CASSGGRVNEKLFF TGTGCCAGCAGTGGGGGACGGGTTAATGAAAAACTGTTTTTT
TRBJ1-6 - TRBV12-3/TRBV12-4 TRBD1 CASGETRQGYNSPLHF TGTGCCAGCGGTGAAACCAGACAGGGGTATAATTCACCCCTCCACTTT
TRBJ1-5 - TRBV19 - CASSTGGSNQPQHF TGTGCCAGTAGTACGGGGGGAAGTAATCAGCCCCAGCATTTT
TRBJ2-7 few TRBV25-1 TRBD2 CARIPLAGEQDEQYF TGTGCCCGAATCCCGCTAGCGGGAGAGCAAGACGAGCAGTACTTC
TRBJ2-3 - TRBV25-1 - CASSERWGTQYF TGTGCCAGCAGTGAACGATGGGGTACGCAGTATTTT
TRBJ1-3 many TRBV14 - CASSQAGGTYDTIYF TGTGCCAGCAGCCAAGCAGGAGGGACTTATGACACCATATATTTT
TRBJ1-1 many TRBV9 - CASSVGDSGAMNTEAFF TGTGCCAGCAGCGTAGGGGACTCAGGAGCGATGAACACTGAAGCTTTCTTT
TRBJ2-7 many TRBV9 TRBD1 CASSVGDRARGYEQYF TGTGCCAGCAGCGTAGGTGACAGGGCGAGGGGCTACGAGCAGTACTTC
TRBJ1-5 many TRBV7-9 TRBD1 CASSLGLTGDSNQPQHF TGTGCCAGCAGCTTAGGCCTGACAGGGGATAGCAATCAGCCCCAGCATTTT
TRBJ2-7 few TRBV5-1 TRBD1 CASSFKDREGEQYF TGCGCCAGCAGCTTTAAAGACAGGGAAGGAGAGCAGTACTTC